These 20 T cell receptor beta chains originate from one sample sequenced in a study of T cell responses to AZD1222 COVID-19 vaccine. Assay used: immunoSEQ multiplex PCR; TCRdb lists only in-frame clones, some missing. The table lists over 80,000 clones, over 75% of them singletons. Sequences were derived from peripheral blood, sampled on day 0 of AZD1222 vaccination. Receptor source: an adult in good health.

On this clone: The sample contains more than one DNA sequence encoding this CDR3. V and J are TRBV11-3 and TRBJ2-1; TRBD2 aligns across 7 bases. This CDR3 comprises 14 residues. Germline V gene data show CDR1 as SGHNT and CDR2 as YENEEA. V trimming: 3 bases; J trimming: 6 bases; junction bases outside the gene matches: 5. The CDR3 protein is CASSLGGRGNEQFF. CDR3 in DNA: TGTGCCAGCAGCTTGGGAGGGAGAGGCAATGAGCAGTTCTTC.

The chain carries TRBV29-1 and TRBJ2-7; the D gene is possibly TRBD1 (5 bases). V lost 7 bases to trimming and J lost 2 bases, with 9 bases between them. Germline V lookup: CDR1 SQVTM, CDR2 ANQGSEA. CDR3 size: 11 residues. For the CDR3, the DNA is TGCAGCGCCAGGGATGCCTACGAGCAGTACTTC. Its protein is CSARDAYEQYF.

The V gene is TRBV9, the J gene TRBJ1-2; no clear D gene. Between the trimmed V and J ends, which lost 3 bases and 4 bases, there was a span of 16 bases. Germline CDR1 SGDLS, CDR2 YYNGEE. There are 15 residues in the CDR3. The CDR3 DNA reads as TGTGCCAGCAGCGGCCCCGGACGGGAACTCTATGGCTACACCTTC. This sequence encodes CASSGPGRELYGYTF.

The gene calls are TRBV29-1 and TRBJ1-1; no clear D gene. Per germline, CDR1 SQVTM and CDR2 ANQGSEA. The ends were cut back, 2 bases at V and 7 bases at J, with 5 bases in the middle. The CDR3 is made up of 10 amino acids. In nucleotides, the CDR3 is TGCAGCGTTGAAAATCGTGAAGCTTTCTTT. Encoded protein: CSVENREAFF.

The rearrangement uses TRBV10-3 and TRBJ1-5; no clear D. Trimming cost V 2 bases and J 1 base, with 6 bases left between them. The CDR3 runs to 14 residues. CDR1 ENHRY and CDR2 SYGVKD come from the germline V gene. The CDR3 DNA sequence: TGTGCCATCAGTGAGGTTGCGAGCAATCAGCCCCAGCATTTT. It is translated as CAISEVASNQPQHF.

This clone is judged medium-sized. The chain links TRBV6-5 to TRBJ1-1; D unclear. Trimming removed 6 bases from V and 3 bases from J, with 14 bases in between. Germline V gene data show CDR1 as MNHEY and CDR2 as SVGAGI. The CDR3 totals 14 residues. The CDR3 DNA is TGTGCCAGCAGCCAACTGTGGGGTTACACTGAAGCTTTCTTT. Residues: CASSQLWGYTEAFF.

CDR3 nucleotide sequence: TGTGCCAGCTCACCGTATACAGGGGGCGCAGGGGTTATAACTGAAGCTTTCTTT. It translates to CASSPYTGGAGVITEAFF. The chain is built from TRBV18 and TRBJ1-1, with 9 bases matching TRBD1. CDR1 is KGHSH and CDR2 is LQKENI in the germline V gene. There are 18 residues in the CDR3. V gave up 3 bases and J gave up 5 bases; unmatched junction bases: 16.

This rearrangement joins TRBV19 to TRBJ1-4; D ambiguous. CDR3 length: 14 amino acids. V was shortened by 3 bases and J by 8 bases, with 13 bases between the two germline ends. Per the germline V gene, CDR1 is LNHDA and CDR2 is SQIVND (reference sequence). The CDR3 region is CASSMNGKSEKLFF. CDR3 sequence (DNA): TGTGCCAGTAGTATGAACGGCAAGAGCGAAAAACTGTTTTTT.

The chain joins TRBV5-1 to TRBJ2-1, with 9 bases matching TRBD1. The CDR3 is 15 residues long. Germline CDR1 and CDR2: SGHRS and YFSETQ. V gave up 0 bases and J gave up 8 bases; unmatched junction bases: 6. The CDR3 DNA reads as TGCGCCAGCAGCTTGGCGACAGGGGGTGGGGATGAGCAGTTCTTC. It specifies CASSLATGGGDEQFF.

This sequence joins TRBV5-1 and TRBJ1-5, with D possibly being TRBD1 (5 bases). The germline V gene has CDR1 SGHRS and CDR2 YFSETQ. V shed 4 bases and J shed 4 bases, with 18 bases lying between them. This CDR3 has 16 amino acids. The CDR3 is CASSVGWGPNNQPQHF. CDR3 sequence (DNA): TGCGCCAGCAGCGTCGGTTGGGGCCCTAATAATCAGCCCCAGCATTTT.

CDR3 nucleotide sequence: TGTGCCATCCAAGGTAGCAATCAGCCCCAGCATTTT. Encoded protein: CAIQGSNQPQHF. This chain connects TRBV19 to TRBJ1-5, with D unclear. The V gene's germline CDR1 is LNHDA and CDR2 SQIVND (reference sequence). Trimming left V 10 bases short and J 0 bases short, with 7 bases between. The CDR3 totals 12 residues.

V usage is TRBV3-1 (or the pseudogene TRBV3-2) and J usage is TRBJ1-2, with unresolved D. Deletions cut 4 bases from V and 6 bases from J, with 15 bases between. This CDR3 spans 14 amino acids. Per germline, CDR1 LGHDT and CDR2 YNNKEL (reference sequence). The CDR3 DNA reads TGTGCCAGCAGCCGCCCCGCTGGATTAGATGGCTACACCTTC. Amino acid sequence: CASSRPAGLDGYTF.

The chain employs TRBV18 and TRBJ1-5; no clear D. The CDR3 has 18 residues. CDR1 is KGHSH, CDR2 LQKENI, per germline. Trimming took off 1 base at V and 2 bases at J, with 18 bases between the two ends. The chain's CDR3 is CASSPQASGWSGNQPQHF. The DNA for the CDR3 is TGTGCCAGCTCACCACAGGCCAGTGGATGGAGTGGCAATCAGCCCCAGCATTTT.

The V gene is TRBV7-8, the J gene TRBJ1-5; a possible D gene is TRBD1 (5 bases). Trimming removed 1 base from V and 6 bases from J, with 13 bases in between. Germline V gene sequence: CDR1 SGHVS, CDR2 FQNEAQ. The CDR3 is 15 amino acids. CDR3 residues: CASSLGPGGSQPQHF. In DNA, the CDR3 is TGTGCCAGCAGCTTAGGACCCGGGGGAAGTCAGCCCCAGCATTTT.

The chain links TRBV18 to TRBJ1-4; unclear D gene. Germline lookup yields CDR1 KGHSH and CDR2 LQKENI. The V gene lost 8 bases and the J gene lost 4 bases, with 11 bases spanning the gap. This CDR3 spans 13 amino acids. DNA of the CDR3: TGTGCCAGCCGCCGCGGGGTTAATGAAAAACTGTTTTTT. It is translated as CASRRGVNEKLFF.

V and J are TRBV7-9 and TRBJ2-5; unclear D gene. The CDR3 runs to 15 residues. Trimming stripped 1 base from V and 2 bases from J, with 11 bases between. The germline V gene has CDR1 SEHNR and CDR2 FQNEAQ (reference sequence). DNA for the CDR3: TGTGCCAGCAGCTTAGGTCGCAGTTATCAAGAGACCCAGTACTTC. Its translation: CASSLGRSYQETQYF.

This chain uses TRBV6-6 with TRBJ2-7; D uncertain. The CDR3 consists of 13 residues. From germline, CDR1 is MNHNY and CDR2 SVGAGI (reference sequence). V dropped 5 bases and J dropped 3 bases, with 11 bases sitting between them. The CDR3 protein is CASSILPSYEQYF. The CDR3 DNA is TGTGCCAGCAGTATTCTCCCAAGCTACGAGCAGTACTTC.

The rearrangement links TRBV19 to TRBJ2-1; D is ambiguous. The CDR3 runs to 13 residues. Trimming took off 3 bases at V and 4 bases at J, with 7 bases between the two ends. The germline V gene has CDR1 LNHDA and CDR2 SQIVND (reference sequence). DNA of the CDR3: TGTGCCAGTAGTATGGAACAGTACAATGAGCAGTTCTTC. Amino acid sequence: CASSMEQYNEQFF.

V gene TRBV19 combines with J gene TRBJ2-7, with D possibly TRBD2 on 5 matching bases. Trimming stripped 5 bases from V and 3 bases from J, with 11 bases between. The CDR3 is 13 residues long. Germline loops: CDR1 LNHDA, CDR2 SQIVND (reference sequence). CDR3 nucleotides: TGTGCCAGTAGTTATTCCGGGGACTACGAGCAGTACTTC. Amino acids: CASSYSGDYEQYF.

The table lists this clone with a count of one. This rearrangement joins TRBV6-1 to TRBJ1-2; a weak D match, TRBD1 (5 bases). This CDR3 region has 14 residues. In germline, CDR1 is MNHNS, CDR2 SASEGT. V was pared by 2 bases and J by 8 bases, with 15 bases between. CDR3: CASSESRDRGGYTF. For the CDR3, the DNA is TGTGCCAGCAGTGAATCCAGGGATCGGGGCGGCTACACCTTC.